This T cell receptor beta chain was captured in a study of monozygotic twins with inflammatory bowel disease. Someone took an approximately 2.4 ml blood sample from each of the donors. Nested PCRs of approximately 17 and 9 cycles, two in total, were run on TCRalpha and TCRbeta cDNA. TCRdb derives one entry per CDR3 protein from the 5' RACE reads, leaving out DNA. Here the sample table reports 400,000 to 500,000 distinct CDR3 sequences. Sequenced input: blood. The sequence came from a human donor with ulcerative colitis or Crohn's disease, or a healthy co-twin of an affected twin (not recorded which).

The CDR3 loop is CASSLGSWSRDEQFF. This sequence joins TRBV7-9 and TRBJ2-1. This CDR3 has 15 amino acids. The V gene's germline CDR1 is SEHNR and CDR2 FQNEAQ (reference sequence).